This record looks at one T cell receptor (beta chain) sequence and its context. Its antigen is unidentified. From the reads, TCRdb called clonotypes with MiXCR, one entry per CDR3 protein. Of about 530,000 distinct CDR3 sequences detected, less than 30% appear once; the ten largest clones hold about 13%. This sample was taken from a study of T cell repertoires in cytomegalovirus infection. In the study overall: Indications of both CMV infection and matching HLA type were provided by public TCR beta signatures. General observations from the study: HLA-C-restricted CMV-specific TCR beta clonotypes prevailed in the ex vivo response. People with CMV and the relevant HLA were identified by cumulative public TCR beta family frequency.

The CDR3 is 12 amino acids. The germline V gene has CDR1 SGHTA and CDR2 FQGNSA. V was clipped by 2 bases and J by 9 bases, with 11 bases between them. The V call is TRBV7-2, the J call TRBJ2-7; D possibly uses TRBD1 or TRBD2 (6 bases each). The clonotype originates from a human donor in good health (CMV status not recorded). Some clones in this sample may be carry-over from other donors' samples. The sample was PBMCs. The CDR3 loop is CASSLMGGGQYF. CDR3 DNA sequence: TGTGCCAGCAGCTTAATGGGGGGCGGGCAGTACTTC.